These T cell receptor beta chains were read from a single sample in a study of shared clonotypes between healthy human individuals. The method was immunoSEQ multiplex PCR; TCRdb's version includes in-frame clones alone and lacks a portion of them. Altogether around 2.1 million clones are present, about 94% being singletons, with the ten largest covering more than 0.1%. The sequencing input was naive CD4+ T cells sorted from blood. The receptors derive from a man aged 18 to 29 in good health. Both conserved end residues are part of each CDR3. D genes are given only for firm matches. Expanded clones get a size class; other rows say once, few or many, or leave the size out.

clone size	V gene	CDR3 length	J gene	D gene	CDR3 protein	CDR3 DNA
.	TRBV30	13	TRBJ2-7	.	CAWSAGLSGEQYF	TGTGCCTGGAGTGCGGGTTTGAGTGGGGAGCAGTACTTC
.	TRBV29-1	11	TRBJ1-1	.	CSGTLNTEAFF	TGCAGCGGTACTCTGAACACTGAAGCTTTCTTT
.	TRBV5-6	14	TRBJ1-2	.	CASSFVGAEYGYTF	TGTGCCAGCAGCTTCGTGGGGGCGGAGTATGGCTACACCTTC
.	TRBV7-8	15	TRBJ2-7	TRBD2	CASSSLGTSPYEQYF	TGTGCCAGCAGCTCACTTGGGACTAGTCCCTACGAGCAGTACTTC
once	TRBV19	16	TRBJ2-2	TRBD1	CASSIAGTGFTGELFF	TGTGCCAGTAGTATTGCAGGGACAGGGTTCACCGGGGAGCTGTTTTTT
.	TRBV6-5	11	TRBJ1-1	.	CASKRGGRAFF	TGTGCCAGCAAGCGAGGGGGTAGGGCTTTCTTT
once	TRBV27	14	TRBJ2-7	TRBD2	CASRPSGSRYEQYF	TGTGCCAGCAGACCCAGCGGGAGCCGCTACGAGCAGTACTTC
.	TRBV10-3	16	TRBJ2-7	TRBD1	CAISSTGTDFAYEQYF	TGTGCCATCAGCTCAACCGGGACAGACTTCGCCTACGAGCAGTACTTC
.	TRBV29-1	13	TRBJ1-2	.	CSVENGAGYGYTF	TGCAGCGTTGAAAACGGGGCCGGCTATGGCTACACCTTC
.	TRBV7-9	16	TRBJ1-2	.	CASSPKLSNVVYGYTF	TGTGCCAGCAGCCCAAAGCTTTCAAACGTGGTCTATGGCTACACCTTC